A selection of T cell receptor beta chains follows, all from one sample in a study of T-cell memory formation after mild COVID-19. Using its own MiXCR run on the 5' RACE reads, TCRdb lists one record per CDR3 protein. The profile shows almost 550,000 distinct CDR3 sequences, roughly 20% of them singletons. Sequences were obtained from PBMCs or a T cell subset sorted from them (not recorded which). All receptors derive from an adult woman who had mild COVID-19 (a few samples of this study predate the infection). Cell type and time point are not known. Each CDR3 is given with its conserved first and last residue. The D gene is left open where the match is weak. Size is omitted from some rows. Given values are once, few, many or a class for expanded clones.

TRBD2 TRBJ2-7 few TRBV6-5 TGTGCCAGCAGTTCCCGGAGGAGGACTAGCGGTCCTCGGAAGGAGGACGAGCAGTACTTC CASSSRRRTSGPRKEDEQYF
TRBD2 TRBJ2-7 many TRBV12-3/TRBV12-4 TGTGCCACACAACCGGGACTACAATCCTACGAGCAGTACTTC CATQPGLQSYEQYF
NA TRBJ2-5 NA TRBV7-2 TGTGCCAGCAGCTTAGTAGCCCTTGGGGGAGCCCAAGAGACCCAGTACTTC CASSLVALGGAQETQYF
TRBD1 TRBJ2-7 many TRBV4-1 TGCGCCAGCAGCCAAGGACAGGGCCCCCTCGGTTACGAGCAGTACTTC CASSQGQGPLGYEQYF
NA TRBJ2-2 few TRBV10-3 TGTGCCATCAAAAGGGGGGACTCGAACACCGGGGAGCTGTTTTTT CAIKRGDSNTGELFF
TRBD1 TRBJ1-4 few TRBV4-2 TGTGCCAGCAGCCAAGATCGTGACAGGGGAAGAGGGGAACTGTTTTTT CASSQDRDRGRGELFF
NA TRBJ1-4 NA TRBV20-1 TGCAGTGCTAGAGATCGGGCGGAAAAACTGTTTTTT CSARDRAEKLFF
NA TRBJ2-4 NA TRBV19 TGTGCCAGTAGACCGAACAGTGCCTTAGCCAAAAACATTCAGTACTTC CASRPNSALAKNIQYF
NA TRBJ2-5 NA TRBV12-3/TRBV12-4 TGTGCCAGCAGTTTTGGAGCCCGAGGGTCAGAGACCCAGTACTTC CASSFGARGSETQYF
NA TRBJ1-1 NA TRBV12-3/TRBV12-4 TGTGCCAGCAGTTTGTGGACCACTGAAGCTTTCTTT CASSLWTTEAFF
TRBD1 TRBJ2-2 few TRBV11-2 TGTGCCAGCAGCTTAGCCGGGACAGGGGTTGCCGGGGAGCTGTTTTTT CASSLAGTGVAGELFF
NA TRBJ2-1 few TRBV19 TGTGCCAGTAGTCCCCCGGGGAGGCACATCTACAATGAGCAGTTCTTC CASSPPGRHIYNEQFF
NA TRBJ2-1 few TRBV5-1 TGCGCCAGCAGCTCCGGACGGACCACTTACAATGAGCAGTTCTTC CASSSGRTTYNEQFF
NA TRBJ2-1 NA TRBV7-9 TGTGCCAGCAGCCCACGGACAATATCCTACAATGAGCAGTTCTTC CASSPRTISYNEQFF
TRBD2 TRBJ2-7 many TRBV4-2 TGTGCCAGCAGCCAAGATACGGGGGGGCCTTACGAGCAGTACTTC CASSQDTGGPYEQYF
NA TRBJ1-1 few TRBV18 TGTGCCAGCTCACCACCTGACCCGACCAGGGACACTGAAGCTTTCTTT CASSPPDPTRDTEAFF
NA TRBJ2-1 few TRBV15 TGTGCCACCAGCAGAGAAGGCAACAGGCGGAATGAGCAGTTCTTC CATSREGNRRNEQFF
TRBD1 TRBJ1-6 once TRBV6-5 TGTGCCAGCAGGCCCCAGGGGGGACACGGGAATTCACCCCTCCACTTT CASRPQGGHGNSPLHF